This T cell receptor (beta chain) was sequenced in a study of cytotoxic CD8 clonotypes in ibrutinib-treated CLL. The CDR3 runs 11 residues. The V gene lost 1 base and the J gene lost 13 bases, with 8 bases spanning the gap. Germline values: CDR1 SEHNR, CDR2 FQNEAQ (reference sequence). Only in-frame clones appear in the TCRdb table, and some are missing; sequencing was by immunoSEQ multiplex PCR. Of 43,000 or so clones in the sample, 65% to 70% are singletons; the top ten hold about 22%. The sample consisted of PBMCs, taken after 24 months of ibrutinib treatment. The chain links TRBV7-9 to TRBJ2-1; the D is unclear. This receptor was obtained from a human donor with chronic lymphocytic leukemia. This CDR3 reads CASSLGVEQFF. CDR3 sequence (DNA): TGTGCCAGCAGCTTAGGAGTGGAACAGTTCTTC.